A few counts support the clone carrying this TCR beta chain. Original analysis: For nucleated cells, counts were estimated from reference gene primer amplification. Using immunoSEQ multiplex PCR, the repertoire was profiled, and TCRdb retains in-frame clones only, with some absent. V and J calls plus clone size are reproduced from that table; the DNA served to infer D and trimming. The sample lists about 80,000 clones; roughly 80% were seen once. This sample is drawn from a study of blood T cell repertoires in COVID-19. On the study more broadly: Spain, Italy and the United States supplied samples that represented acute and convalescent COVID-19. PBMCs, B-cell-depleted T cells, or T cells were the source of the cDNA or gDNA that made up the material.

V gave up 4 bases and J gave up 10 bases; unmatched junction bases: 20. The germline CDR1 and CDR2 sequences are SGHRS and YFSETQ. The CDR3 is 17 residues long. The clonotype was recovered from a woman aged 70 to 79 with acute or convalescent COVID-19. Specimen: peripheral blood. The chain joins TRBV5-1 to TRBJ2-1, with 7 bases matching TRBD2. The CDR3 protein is CASSPSYTSAGIREQFF. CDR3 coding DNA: TGCGCCAGCAGCCCAAGCTACACTAGCGCCGGGATTCGGGAGCAGTTCTTC.